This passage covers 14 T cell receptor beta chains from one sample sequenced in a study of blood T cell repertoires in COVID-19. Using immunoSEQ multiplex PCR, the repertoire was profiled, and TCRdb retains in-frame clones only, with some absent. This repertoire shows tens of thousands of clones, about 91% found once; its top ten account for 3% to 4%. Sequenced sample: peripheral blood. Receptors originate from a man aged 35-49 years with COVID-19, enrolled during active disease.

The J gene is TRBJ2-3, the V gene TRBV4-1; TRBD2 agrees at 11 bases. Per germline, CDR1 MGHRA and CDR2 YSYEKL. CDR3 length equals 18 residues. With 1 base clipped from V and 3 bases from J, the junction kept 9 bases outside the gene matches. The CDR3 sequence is CASSQGRLAGRGTDTQYF. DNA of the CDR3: TGCGCCAGCAGCCAAGGCCGACTAGCGGGGAGGGGGACAGATACGCAGTATTTT.

CDR3 amino acids: CASSNTPGQGSEAFF. CDR3 in DNA: TGTGCCAGCAGTAATACCCCGGGACAGGGCTCTGAAGCTTTCTTT. The chain combines TRBV6-5 with TRBJ1-1; 9 bases map to TRBD1. Trimming took 5 bases from V and 6 from J; bases not matched to a gene: 10. Germline values: CDR1 MNHEY, CDR2 SVGAGI. The CDR3 covers 15 residues.

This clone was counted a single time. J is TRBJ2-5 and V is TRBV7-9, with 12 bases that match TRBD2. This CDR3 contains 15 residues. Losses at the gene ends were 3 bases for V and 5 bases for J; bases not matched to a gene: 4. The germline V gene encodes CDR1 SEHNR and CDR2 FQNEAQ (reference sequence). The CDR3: CASSFGLAGYETQYF. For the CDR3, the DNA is TGTGCCAGCAGCTTCGGACTAGCGGGGTACGAGACCCAGTACTTC.

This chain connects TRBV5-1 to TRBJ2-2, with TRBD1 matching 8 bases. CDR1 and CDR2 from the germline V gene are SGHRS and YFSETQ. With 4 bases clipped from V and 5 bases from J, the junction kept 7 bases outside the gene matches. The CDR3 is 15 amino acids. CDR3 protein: CASSLDRGRTGELFF. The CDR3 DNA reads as TGCGCCAGCAGCCTCGACAGGGGAAGGACCGGGGAGCTGTTTTTT.

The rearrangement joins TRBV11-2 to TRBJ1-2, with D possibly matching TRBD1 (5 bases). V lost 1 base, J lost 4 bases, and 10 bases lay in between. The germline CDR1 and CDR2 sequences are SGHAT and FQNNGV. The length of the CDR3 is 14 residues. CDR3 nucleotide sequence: TGTGCCAGCAGCTTAGCGCAGGGTAGCTATGGCTACACCTTC. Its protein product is CASSLAQGSYGYTF.

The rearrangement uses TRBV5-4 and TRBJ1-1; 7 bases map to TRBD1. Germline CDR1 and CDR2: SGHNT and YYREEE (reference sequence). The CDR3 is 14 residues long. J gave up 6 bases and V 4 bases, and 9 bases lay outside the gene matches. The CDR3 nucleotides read TGTGCCAGCAGCCCCTGGACAGGAATTCCTGAAGCTTTCTTT. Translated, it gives CASSPWTGIPEAFF.

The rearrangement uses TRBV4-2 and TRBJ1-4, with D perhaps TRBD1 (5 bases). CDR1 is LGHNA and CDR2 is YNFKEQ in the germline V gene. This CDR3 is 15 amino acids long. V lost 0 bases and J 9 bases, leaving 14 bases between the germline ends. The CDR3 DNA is TGTGCCAGCAGCCAAGAAGGCGGGGAGGGGCAAAAACTGTTTTTT. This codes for CASSQEGGEGQKLFF.

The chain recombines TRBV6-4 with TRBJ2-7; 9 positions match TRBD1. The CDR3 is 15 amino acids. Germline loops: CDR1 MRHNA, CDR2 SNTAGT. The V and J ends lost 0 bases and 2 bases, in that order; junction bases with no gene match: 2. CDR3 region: CASSDSGQGAYEQYF. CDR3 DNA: TGTGCCAGCAGTGACTCGGGACAGGGAGCCTACGAGCAGTACTTC.

CDR3 DNA sequence: TGTGCCAGCAGTCCGGGGTCCTCCTACAATGAGCAGTTCTTC. Amino acid sequence: CASSPGSSYNEQFF. The rearrangement uses TRBV11-2 and TRBJ2-1; D is possibly TRBD2 (5 bases). Trimming took off 6 bases at V and 0 bases at J, with 9 bases between the two ends. The CDR3 covers 14 residues. Germline loops: CDR1 SGHAT, CDR2 FQNNGV.

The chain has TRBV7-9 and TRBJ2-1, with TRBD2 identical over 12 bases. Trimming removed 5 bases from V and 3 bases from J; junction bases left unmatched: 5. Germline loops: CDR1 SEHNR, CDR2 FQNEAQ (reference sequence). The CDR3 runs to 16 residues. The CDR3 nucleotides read TGTGCCAGCAGCCCGCCGACTAGCGGGAGCTACAATGAGCAGTTCTTC. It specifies CASSPPTSGSYNEQFF.

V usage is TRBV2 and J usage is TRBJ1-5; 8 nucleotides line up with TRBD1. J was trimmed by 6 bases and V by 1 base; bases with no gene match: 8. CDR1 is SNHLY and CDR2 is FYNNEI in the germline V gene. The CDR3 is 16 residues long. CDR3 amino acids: CASSEGPGGAGQPQHF. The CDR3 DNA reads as TGTGCCAGCAGTGAAGGCCCAGGGGGCGCAGGTCAGCCCCAGCATTTT.

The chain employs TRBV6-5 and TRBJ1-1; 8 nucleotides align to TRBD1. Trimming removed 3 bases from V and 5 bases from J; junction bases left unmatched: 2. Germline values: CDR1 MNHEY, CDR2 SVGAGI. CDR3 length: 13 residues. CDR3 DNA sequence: TGTGCCAGCAGTTATCGGACAGGGACTGAAGCTTTCTTT. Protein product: CASSYRTGTEAFF.

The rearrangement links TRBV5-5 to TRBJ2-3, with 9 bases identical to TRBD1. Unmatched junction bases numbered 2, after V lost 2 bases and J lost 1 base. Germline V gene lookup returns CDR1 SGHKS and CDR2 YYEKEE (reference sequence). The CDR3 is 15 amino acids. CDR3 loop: CASSFRTGGTDTQYF. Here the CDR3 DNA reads TGTGCCAGCAGCTTCAGGACAGGGGGCACAGATACGCAGTATTTT.

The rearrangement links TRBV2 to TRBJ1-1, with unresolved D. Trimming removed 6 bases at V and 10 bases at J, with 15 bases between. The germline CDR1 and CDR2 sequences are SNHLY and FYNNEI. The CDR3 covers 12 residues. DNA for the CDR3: TGTGCCAGCAGACCGGGGAGCCTTTTAGCTTTCTTT. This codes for CASRPGSLLAFF.